This T cell receptor beta chain was profiled in a study of CD8+ T cells in alopecia areata. Treatment in this sample: oral pan-JAK inhibitor, 5-10 mg twice daily. Extracted RNA was reverse transcribed into cDNA, the sequencing template. TCRdb's copy holds only in-frame clones and misses some; the assay was immunoSEQ multiplex PCR. The sample comprises 170,000 or so clones, about 71% of which are singletons, and about 0.94% rests with the top ten. Study observations and caveats: Normal-skin resident alphabeta T cells also appear among scalp sample sequences.

This CDR3 has 16 amino acids. Germline trimming cut 3 bases from V and 0 bases from J; bases unmatched to any gene: 2. Per germline, CDR1 SGHNT and CDR2 YYREEE (reference sequence). In regard to this clone: What it binds is not known.

The receptor was isolated from a human donor with alopecia areata. V gene TRBV5-4 combines with J gene TRBJ2-1; 11 nucleotides agree with TRBD2. The sample was CD4+ T cells sorted from blood, taken at week 4, from a patient treated with tofacitinib. The CDR3 protein is CASSSLAGASYNEQFF. The CDR3 DNA reads as TGTGCCAGCAGCTCACTAGCGGGGGCCTCCTACAATGAGCAGTTCTTC.